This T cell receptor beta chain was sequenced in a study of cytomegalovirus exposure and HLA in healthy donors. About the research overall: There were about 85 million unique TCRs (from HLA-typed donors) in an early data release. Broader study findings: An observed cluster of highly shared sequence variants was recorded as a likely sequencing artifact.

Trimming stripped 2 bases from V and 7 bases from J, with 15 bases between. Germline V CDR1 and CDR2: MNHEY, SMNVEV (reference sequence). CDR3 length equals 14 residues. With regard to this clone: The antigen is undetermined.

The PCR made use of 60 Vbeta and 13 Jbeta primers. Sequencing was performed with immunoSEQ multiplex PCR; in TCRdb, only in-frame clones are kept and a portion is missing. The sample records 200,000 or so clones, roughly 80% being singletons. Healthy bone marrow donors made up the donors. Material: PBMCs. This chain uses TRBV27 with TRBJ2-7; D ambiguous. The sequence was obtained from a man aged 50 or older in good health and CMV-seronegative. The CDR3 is CASSLGHTADEQYF. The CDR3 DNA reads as TGTGCCAGCAGTTTAGGGCATACCGCCGATGAGCAGTACTTC.